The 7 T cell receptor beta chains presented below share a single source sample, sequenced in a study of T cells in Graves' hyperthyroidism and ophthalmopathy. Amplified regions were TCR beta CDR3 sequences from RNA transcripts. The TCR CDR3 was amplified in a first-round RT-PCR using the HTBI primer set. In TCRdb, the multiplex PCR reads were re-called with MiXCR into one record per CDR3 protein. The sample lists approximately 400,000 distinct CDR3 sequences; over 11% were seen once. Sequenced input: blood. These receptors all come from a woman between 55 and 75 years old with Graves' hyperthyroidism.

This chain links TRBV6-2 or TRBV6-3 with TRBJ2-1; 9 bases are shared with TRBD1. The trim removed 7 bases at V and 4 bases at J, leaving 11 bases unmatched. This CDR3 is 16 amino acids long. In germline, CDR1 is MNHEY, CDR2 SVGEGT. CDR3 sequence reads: CASTQAYRGLYNEQFF. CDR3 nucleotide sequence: TGTGCCAGCACCCAAGCCTACAGGGGGCTATACAATGAGCAGTTCTTC.

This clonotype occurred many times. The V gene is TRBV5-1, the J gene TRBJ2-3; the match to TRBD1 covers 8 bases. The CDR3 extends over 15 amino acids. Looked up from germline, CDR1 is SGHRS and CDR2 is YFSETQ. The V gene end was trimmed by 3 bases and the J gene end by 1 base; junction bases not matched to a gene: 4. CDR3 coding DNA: TGCGCCAGCAGCTCCCTACAGGGGGGCACAGATACGCAGTATTTT. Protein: CASSSLQGGTDTQYF.

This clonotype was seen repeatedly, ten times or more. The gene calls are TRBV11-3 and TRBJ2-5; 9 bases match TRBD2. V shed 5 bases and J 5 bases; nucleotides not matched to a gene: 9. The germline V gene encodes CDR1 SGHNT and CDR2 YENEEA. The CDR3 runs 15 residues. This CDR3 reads CASSPGLATGETQYF. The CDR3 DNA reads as TGTGCCAGCAGCCCGGGACTAGCCACAGGGGAGACCCAGTACTTC.

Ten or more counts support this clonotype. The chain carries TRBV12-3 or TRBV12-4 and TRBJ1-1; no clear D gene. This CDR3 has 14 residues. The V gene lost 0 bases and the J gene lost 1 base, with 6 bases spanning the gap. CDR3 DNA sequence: TGTGCCAGCAGTTTAGCGTGGGGGAACACTGAAGCTTTCTTT. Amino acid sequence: CASSLAWGNTEAFF.

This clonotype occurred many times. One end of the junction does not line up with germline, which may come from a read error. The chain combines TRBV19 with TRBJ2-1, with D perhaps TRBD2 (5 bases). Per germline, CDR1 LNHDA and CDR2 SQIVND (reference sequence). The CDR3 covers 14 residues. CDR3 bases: TGCGCCAGCAGCACGGGGAGCTCCTACAATGAGCAGTTCTTC. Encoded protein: CASSTGSSYNEQFF.

The CDR3 nucleotides read TGTGCCAGCAGCCCCCGAGACCGCGGGGTAAGGGGAGAGACCCAGTACTTC. This encodes CASSPRDRGVRGETQYF. This sequence joins TRBV7-3 and TRBJ2-5; D may be TRBD2 (6 bases). V was clipped by 5 bases and J by 4 bases, with 23 bases between them. The CDR3 totals 17 residues. Germline assignment: CDR1 SGHTA and CDR2 FQGTGA.

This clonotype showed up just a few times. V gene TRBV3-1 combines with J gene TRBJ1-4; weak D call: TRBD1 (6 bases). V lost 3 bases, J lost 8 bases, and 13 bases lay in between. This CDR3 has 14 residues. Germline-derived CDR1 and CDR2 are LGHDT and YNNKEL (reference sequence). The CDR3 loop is CASSHETGGEKLFF. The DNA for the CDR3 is TGTGCCAGCAGCCACGAGACAGGAGGCGAAAAACTGTTTTTT.